What follows is one TCR beta chain and its context. PBMCs, at least 7 million per sample, were isolated. The sample belongs to a study of blood T cells in healthy people across ages. There are 14 residues in the CDR3. With V trimmed by 9 bases and J by 8 bases, 9 bases remained unmatched. Germline-derived CDR1 and CDR2 are LNHDA and SQIVND (reference sequence). The authors ran a second PCR of roughly 7 to 11 cycles using a sample-barcoded 5' primer and a J-beta primer mix. The template-switch adaptor was a 5' adaptor with 12 random nucleotides. It tagged each cDNA molecule. TCRdb ran MiXCR on the 5' RACE reads and lists one entry per CDR3 protein. The table records 600,000 or so distinct CDR3 sequences, around 48% of them present only once.

The sequencing input was blood. This TCR derives from a man older than 75 in good health. This chain uses TRBV19 with TRBJ1-4; 10 nucleotides match TRBD1. The CDR3 loop reads CASRDRGRWEKLFF. As DNA, the CDR3 is TGTGCCAGCCGGGACAGGGGACGGTGGGAAAAACTGTTTTTT.